Each of the 3 T cell receptor beta chains below was sequenced from the same sample in a study of blood T cell repertoires in COVID-19. Profiled with immunoSEQ multiplex PCR; TCRdb holds only in-frame clones, not every one. The table records some 150,000 clones, around 86% of them present only once. Sequencing was performed on peripheral blood. All receptors come from a man aged 65 to 79 with acute or convalescent COVID-19.

In this sample, this clone turned up a few times. V gene TRBV7-2 combines with J gene TRBJ2-2, with 11 bases aligning to TRBD1. This CDR3 contains 15 residues. CDR1 and CDR2 from the germline V gene are SGHTA and FQGNSA. The V and J ends lost 1 base and 7 bases, in that order; junction bases with no gene match: 2. The CDR3 sequence: CASSLGGQGVGELFF. The CDR3 region has the DNA TGTGCCAGCAGCTTAGGGGGACAGGGGGTCGGGGAGCTGTTTTTT. Variable domain in full (rest from reference TRBV7-2 and TRBJ2-2): GAGVSQSPSNKVTEKGKDVELRCDPISGHTALYWYRQSLGQGLEFLIYFQGNSAPDKSGLPSDRFSAERTGGSVSTLTIQRTQQEDSAVYLCASSLGGQGVGELFFGEGSRLTVL.

Remarks on this clone: The sample has other DNA sequences that encode this CDR3 too. The chain is built from TRBV18 and TRBJ1-3; D is undetermined. Deletions cut 3 bases from V and 0 bases from J, with 9 bases between. The V gene's germline CDR1 is KGHSH and CDR2 LQKENI. This CDR3 region has 15 residues. Here the CDR3 reads CASSPDGSSGNTIYF. The CDR3 DNA sequence: TGTGCCAGCTCACCGGACGGGAGCTCTGGAAACACCATATATTTT. Full variable domain (rest looked up from reference TRBV18 and TRBJ1-3): NAGVMQNPRHLVRRRGQEARLRCSPMKGHSHVYWYRQLPEEGLKFMVYLQKENIIDESGMPKERFSAEFPKEGPSILRIQQVVRGDSAAYFCASSPDGSSGNTIYFGEGSWLTVV.

This clone was detected once. V gene TRBV7-9 combines with J gene TRBJ1-1; 11 bases line up with TRBD1. Looked up from germline, CDR1 is SEHNR and CDR2 is FQNEAQ (reference sequence). The CDR3 contains 16 residues. V shed 5 bases and J 4 bases; nucleotides not matched to a gene: 9. The CDR3 spells CASSIRTGGRGTEAFF. As DNA, the CDR3 is TGTGCCAGCAGCATAAGGACAGGGGGCCGGGGCACTGAAGCTTTCTTT.